The rows below give T cell receptor beta chains drawn from one sample of a study of radiation and T cells in renal cell carcinoma. Profiled with immunoSEQ multiplex PCR; TCRdb holds only in-frame clones, not every one. The sample includes roughly 100,000 clones, about 86% of them seen just once. The material was blood, obtained from a patient whose treatment included radiotherapy and nephrectomy. All receptors come from a man aged 50 to 59 with renal cell carcinoma. Each CDR3 is given with its conserved first and last residue. Each record gives: J gene, V gene, clone size, D gene, CDR3 DNA, CDR3 protein. The D gene is left open where the match is weak. The listing skips clone size in some rows; elsewhere it reads once, few, many or a size class.

>TRBJ2-7|TRBV6-5|few|.
TGTGCCAGCAGTGGCGATTCGGTCTCCTACGAGCAGTACTTC
CASSGDSVSYEQYF
>TRBJ2-5|TRBV19|.|TRBD1
TGTGCCAGTAGTGACAGGGGTACGGGTGAGACCCAGTACTTC
CASSDRGTGETQYF
>TRBJ2-3|TRBV5-1|.|.
TGCGCCAGCAGCTTAGCGGAACCGGGTAGAGATACGCAGTATTTT
CASSLAEPGRDTQYF
>TRBJ2-3|TRBV7-9|.|TRBD2
TGTGCCAGCAGCTTAGCGGGCTCGGGACTAGCGGGAGGGTTTTTT
CASSLAGSGLAGGFF
>TRBJ1-2|TRBV7-9|.|.
TGTGCCAGCAGCTTTACAACACTGCCTGGCTACACCTTC
CASSFTTLPGYTF
>TRBJ2-2|TRBV15|.|.
TGTGCCACCAGCAGGGACCTGGAGACCGCGGAGCTGTTTTTT
CATSRDLETAELFF
>TRBJ1-4|TRBV30|.|TRBD1
TGTGCCTGGAGGGCACTGACAGGGATTAATGAAAAACTGTTTTTT
CAWRALTGINEKLFF
>TRBJ1-6|TRBV6-1|.|.
TGTGCCAGCGTGGGGCGGGTGGATTCACCCCTCCACTTT
CASVGRVDSPLHF
>TRBJ2-7|TRBV18|.|.
TGTGCCAGCTCAAAGGCGGTCCAGACCTACGAGCAGTACTTC
CASSKAVQTYEQYF
>TRBJ2-1|TRBV25-1|.|.
TGTGCCAGCAGTGATTTGGCTAGATTTCAGCATGAGCAGTTCTTC
CASSDLARFQHEQFF
>TRBJ1-1|TRBV14|.|.
TGTGCCAGCAGCCAAGGGAGGGGCCGGCAGATTACATTTGAAGCTTTCTTT
CASSQGRGRQITFEAFF
>TRBJ2-5|TRBV6-1|.|.
TGTGCCAGCAGATTAACCGGACACCGGGAGACCCAGTACTTC
CASRLTGHRETQYF
>TRBJ2-3|TRBV5-6|.|.
TGTGCCAGCAGCCATAAGATCGACAGCATCACAGATACGCAGTATTTT
CASSHKIDSITDTQYF
>TRBJ1-3|TRBV27|.|.
TGTGCCAGCAGTTTTACAGGTCGCTCTGGAAACACCATATATTTT
CASSFTGRSGNTIYF
>TRBJ1-2|TRBV11-2|.|TRBD1
TGTGCCAGCAGAGGAACCTCGAGTAGGGGACAGCCCTATGGCTACACCTTC
CASRGTSSRGQPYGYTF